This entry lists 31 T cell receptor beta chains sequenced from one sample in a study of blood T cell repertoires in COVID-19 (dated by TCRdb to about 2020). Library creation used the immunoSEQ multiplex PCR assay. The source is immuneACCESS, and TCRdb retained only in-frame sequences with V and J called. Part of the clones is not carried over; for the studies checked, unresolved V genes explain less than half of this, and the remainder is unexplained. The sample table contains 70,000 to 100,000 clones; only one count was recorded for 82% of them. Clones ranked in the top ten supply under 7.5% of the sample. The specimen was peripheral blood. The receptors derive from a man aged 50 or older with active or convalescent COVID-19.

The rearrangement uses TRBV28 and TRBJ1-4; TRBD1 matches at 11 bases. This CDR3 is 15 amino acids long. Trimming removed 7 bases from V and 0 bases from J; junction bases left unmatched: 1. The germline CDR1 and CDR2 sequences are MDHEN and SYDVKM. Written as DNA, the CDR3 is TGTGCCAGCAAGGGACAGGGGGCAACTAATGAAAAACTGTTTTTT. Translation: CASKGQGATNEKLFF. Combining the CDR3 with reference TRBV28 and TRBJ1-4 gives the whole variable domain DVKVTQSSRYLVKRTGEKVFLECVQDMDHENMFWYRQDPGLGLRLIYFSYDVKMKEKGDIPEGYSVSREKKERFSLILESASTNQTSMYLCASKGQGATNEKLFFGSGTQLSVL.

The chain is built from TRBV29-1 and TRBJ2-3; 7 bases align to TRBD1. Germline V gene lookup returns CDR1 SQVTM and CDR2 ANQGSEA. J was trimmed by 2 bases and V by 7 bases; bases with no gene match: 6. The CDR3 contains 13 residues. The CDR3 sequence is CSATGQNTDTQYF. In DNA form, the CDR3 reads TGCAGCGCGACGGGACAGAACACAGATACGCAGTATTTT.

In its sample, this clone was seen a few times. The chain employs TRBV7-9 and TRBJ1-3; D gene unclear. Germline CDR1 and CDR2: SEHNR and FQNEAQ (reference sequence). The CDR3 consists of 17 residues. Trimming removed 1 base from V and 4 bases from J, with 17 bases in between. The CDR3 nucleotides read TGTGCCAGCAGCTTAGAAGGCGGGAAGTTTGCCGGAAACACCATATATTTT. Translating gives CASSLEGGKFAGNTIYF.

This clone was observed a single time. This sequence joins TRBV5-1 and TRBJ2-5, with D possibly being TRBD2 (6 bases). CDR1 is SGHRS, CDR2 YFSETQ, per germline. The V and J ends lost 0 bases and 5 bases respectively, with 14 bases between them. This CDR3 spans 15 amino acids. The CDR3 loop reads CASSLDPGEGETQYF. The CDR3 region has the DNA TGCGCCAGCAGCTTGGACCCGGGGGAAGGGGAGACCCAGTACTTC.

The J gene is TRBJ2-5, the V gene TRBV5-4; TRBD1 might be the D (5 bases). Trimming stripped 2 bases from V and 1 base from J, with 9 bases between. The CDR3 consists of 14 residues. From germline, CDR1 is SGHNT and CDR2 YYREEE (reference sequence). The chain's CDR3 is CASSFTGSQETQYF. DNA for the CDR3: TGTGCCAGCAGCTTTACAGGCAGCCAAGAGACCCAGTACTTC.

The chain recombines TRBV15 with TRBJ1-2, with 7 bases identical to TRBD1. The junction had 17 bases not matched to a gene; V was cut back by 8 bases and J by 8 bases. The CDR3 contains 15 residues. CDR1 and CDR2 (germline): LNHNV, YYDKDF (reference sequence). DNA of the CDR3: TGTGCCACCTCCCAGGGGGTACAGGGGCTTGAAGGCTACACCTTC. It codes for CATSQGVQGLEGYTF.

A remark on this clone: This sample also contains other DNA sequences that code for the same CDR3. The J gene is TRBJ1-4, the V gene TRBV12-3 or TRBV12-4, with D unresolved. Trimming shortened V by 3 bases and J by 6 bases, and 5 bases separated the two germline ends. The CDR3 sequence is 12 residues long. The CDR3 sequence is CASSFGDEKLFF. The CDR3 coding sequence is TGTGCCAGCAGTTTCGGGGATGAAAAACTGTTTTTT.

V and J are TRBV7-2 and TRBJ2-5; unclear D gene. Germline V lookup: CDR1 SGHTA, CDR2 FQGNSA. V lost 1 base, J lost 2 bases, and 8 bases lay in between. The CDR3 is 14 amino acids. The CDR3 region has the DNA TGTGCCAGCAGCTTAGGCAGAACGCAAGAGACCCAGTACTTC. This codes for CASSLGRTQETQYF. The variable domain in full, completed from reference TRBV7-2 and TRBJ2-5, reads GAGVSQSPSNKVTEKGKDVELRCDPISGHTALYWYRQSLGQGLEFLIYFQGNSAPDKSGLPSDRFSAERTGGSVSTLTIQRTQQEDSAVYLCASSLGRTQETQYFGPGTRLLVL.

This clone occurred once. DNA for the CDR3: TGTGCCAGCAGCTTCCGCAGGGCTAGCGGGGGACTAAGCACAGATACGCAGTATTTT. Its protein product is CASSFRRASGGLSTDTQYF. The chain links TRBV11-2 to TRBJ2-3; 10 bases map to TRBD2. The CDR3 consists of 19 residues. After removal of 3 bases from V and 0 bases from J, the junction contained 12 bases not matched to a gene. The V gene's germline CDR1 is SGHAT and CDR2 FQNNGV.

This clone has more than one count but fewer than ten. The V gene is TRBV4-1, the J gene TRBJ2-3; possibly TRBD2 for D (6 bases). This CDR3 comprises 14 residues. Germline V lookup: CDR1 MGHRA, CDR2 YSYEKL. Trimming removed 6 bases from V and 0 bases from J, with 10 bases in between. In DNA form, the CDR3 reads TGCGCCAGCAGGAGGACTACTAGCACAGATACGCAGTATTTT. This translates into CASRRTTSTDTQYF.

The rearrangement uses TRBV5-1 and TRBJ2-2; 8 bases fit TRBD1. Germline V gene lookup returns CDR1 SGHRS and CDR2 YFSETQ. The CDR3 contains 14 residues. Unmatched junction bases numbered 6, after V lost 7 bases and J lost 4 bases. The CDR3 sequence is CASSRTGFTGELFF. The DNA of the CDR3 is TGCGCCAGCTCAAGGACAGGGTTCACCGGGGAGCTGTTTTTT.

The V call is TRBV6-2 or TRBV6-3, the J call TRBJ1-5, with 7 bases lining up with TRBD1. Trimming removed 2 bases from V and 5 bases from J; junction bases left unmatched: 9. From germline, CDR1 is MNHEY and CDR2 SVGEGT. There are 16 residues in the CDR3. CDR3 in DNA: TGTGCCAGCAGTTACAACCCCTACAGGGGATATCAGCCCCAGCATTTT. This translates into CASSYNPYRGYQPQHF.

CDR3 residues: CASSLDGVAGNTIYF. In nucleotides, the CDR3 is TGCGCCAGCAGCTTGGACGGGGTGGCTGGAAACACCATATATTTT. This chain links TRBV5-1 with TRBJ1-3; the D is unclear. CDR3 length equals 15 residues. The germline V and J ends were trimmed by 0 bases and 2 bases, with 9 bases remaining between them. The germline CDR1 and CDR2 sequences are SGHRS and YFSETQ.

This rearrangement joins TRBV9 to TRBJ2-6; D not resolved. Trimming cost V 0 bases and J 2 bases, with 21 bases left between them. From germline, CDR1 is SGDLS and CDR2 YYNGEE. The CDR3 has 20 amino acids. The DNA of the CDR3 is TGTGCCAGCAGCGTAGTACCCGCTGAGGTCGCTCCAGCTGGGGCCAACGTCCTGACTTTC. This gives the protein CASSVVPAEVAPAGANVLTF.

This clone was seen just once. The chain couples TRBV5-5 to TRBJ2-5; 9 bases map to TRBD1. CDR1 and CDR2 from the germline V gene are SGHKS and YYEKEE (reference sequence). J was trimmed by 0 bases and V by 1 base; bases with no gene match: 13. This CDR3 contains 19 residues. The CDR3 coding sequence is TGTGCCAGCAGCTTGTTAATATCATGGACAGGGGTTTACCAAGAGACCCAGTACTTC. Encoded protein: CASSLLISWTGVYQETQYF.

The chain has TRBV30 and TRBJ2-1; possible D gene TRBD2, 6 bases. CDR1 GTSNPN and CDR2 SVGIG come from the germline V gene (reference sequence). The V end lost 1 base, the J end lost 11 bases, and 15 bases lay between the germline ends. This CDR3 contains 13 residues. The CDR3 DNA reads TGTGCCTGGAGTGCGGGGGACTCCCGACAGCAGTTCTTC. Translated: CAWSAGDSRQQFF. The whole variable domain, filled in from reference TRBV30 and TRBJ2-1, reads SQTIHQWPATLVQPVGSPLSLECTVEGTSNPNLYWYRQAAGRGLQLLFYSVGIGQISSEVPQNLSASRPQDRQFILSSKKLLLSDSGFYLCAWSAGDSRQQFFGPGTRLTVL.

DNA of the CDR3: TGTGCCAGCAGCCGGGGGATTACAACTAATGAAAAACTGTTTTTT. Translated, it gives CASSRGITTNEKLFF. The gene calls are TRBV7-9 and TRBJ1-4, with D possibly being TRBD1 (5 bases). CDR1 is SEHNR and CDR2 is FQNEAQ in the germline V gene (reference sequence). The CDR3 spans 15 residues. V gave up 5 bases and J gave up 0 bases, with 10 bases separating them.

DNA of the CDR3: TGTGCCAGCAGCCGCAGCGGCGAGCAGTACTTC. It encodes CASSRSGEQYF. The J gene is TRBJ2-7, the V gene TRBV3-1 (or the pseudogene TRBV3-2), with D tentatively TRBD2 (5 bases). Germline lookup yields CDR1 LGHDT and CDR2 YNNKEL (reference sequence). V dropped 4 bases and J dropped 6 bases, with 7 bases sitting between them. The CDR3 loop spans 11 amino acids.

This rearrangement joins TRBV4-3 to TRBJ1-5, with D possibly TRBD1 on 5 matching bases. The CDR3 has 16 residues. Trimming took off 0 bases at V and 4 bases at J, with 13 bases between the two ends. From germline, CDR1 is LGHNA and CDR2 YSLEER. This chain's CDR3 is CASSQEHTGGNQPQHF. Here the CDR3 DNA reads TGCGCCAGCAGCCAAGAACACACGGGGGGTAATCAGCCCCAGCATTTT.

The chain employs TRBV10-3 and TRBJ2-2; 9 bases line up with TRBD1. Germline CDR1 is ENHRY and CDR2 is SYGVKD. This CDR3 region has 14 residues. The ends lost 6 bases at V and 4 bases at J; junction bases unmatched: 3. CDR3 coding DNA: TGTGCCATCAGGGGGACAGGGACCACCGGGGAGCTGTTTTTT. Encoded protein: CAIRGTGTTGELFF.

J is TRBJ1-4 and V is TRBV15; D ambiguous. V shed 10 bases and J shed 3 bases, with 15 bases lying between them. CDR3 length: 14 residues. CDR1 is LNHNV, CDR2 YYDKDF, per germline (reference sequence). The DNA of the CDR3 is TGTGCCAGCGGGCACCGATCGGCTAATGAAAAACTGTTTTTT. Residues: CASGHRSANEKLFF.

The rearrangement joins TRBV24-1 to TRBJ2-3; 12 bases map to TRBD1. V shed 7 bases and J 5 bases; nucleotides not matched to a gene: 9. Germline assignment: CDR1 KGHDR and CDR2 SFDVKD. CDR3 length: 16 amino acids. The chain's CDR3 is CATRNSGQGAGDTQYF. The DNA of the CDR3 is TGTGCCACCAGAAATTCGGGACAGGGGGCTGGAGATACGCAGTATTTT.

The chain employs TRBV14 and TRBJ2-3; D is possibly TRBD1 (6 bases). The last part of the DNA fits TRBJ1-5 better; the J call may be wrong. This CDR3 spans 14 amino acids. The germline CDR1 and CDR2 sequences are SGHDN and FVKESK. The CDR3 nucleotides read TGTGCCAGCAGCCACCCGACTAGCGGGGGCCCCCAGCATTTT. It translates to CASSHPTSGGPQHF.

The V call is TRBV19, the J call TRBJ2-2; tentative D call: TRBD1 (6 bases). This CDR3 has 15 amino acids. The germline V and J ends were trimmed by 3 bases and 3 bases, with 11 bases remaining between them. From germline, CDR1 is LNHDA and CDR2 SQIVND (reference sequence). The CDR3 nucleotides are TGTGCCAGTAGTATGGACAGATCTTACACCGGGGAGCTGTTTTTT. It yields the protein CASSMDRSYTGELFF.

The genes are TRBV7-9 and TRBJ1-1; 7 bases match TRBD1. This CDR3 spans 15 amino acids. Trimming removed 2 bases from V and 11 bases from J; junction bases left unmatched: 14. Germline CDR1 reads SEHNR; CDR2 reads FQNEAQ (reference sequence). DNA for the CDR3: TGTGCCAGCAGCTTAACCAGGGGGTCCCCCAGGGGGGCTTTCTTT. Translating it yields CASSLTRGSPRGAFF.

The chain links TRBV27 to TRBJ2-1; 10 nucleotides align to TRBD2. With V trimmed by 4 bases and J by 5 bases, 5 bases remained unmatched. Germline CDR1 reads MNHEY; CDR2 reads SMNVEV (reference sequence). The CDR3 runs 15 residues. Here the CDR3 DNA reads TGTGCCAGCAGTTCTAGCGGGGGCCGTAACAATGAGCAGTTCTTC. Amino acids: CASSSSGGRNNEQFF.

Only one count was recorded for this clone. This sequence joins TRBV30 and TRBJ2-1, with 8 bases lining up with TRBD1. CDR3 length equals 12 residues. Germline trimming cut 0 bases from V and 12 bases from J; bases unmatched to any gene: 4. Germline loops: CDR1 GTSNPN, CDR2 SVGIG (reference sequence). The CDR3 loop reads CAWSVQGTGQFF. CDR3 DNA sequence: TGTGCCTGGAGTGTACAAGGGACAGGGCAGTTCTTC.

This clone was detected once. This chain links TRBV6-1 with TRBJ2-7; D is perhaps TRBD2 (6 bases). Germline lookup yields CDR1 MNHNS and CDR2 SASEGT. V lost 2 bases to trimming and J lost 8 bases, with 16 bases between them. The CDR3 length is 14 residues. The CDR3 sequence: CASSERTNLGKQYF. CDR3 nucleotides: TGTGCCAGCAGTGAAAGGACTAATCTCGGCAAGCAGTACTTC.

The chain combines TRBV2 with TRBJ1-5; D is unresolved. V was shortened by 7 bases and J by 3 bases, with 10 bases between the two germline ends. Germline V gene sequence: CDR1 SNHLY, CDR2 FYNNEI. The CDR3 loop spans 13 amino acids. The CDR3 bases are TGTGCCAGCACTTCCCAGGTCAATCAGCCCCAGCATTTT. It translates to CASTSQVNQPQHF.

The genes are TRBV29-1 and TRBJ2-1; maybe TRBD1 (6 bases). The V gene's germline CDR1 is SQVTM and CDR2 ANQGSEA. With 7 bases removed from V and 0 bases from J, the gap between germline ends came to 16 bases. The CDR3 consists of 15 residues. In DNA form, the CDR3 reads TGCAGCGGCTTTGCGGCAGGGGACTCCTACAATGAGCAGTTCTTC. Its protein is CSGFAAGDSYNEQFF.

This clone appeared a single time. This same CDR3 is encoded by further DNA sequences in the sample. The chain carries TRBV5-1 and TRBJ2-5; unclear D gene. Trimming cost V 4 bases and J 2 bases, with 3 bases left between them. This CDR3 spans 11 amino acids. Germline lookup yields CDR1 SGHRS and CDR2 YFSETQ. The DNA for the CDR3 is TGCGCCAGCAGCCTGCAAGAGACCCAGTACTTC. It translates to CASSLQETQYF.